Listed here are 28 T cell receptor beta chains from one sample, sequenced in a study of shared clonotypes between healthy human individuals. CD8 cells regarded as naive lacked CD45RO, were positively chosen for CCR7, and omitted terminally differentiated effector memory CD45RA+ cells. Sequenced by immunoSEQ multiplex PCR; TCRdb stores in-frame clones only, minus some. Among approximately 2,000,000 clones listed, around 95% were seen once. Sequenced: naive CD8+ T cells from PBMCs. Source of these receptors: a man between 18 and 29 years old in good health. Some clones in this sample may be carry-over from other donors' samples.

The chain carries TRBV9 and TRBJ1-1; possibly TRBD1 for D (6 bases). CDR1 is SGDLS, CDR2 YYNGEE, per germline. This CDR3 spans 16 amino acids. Trimming took off 3 bases at V and 1 base at J, with 16 bases between the two ends. This CDR3 reads CASSGFGGGRNTEAFF. The CDR3 DNA sequence: TGTGCCAGCAGCGGCTTTGGTGGGGGGCGGAACACTGAAGCTTTCTTT.

The chain couples TRBV19 to TRBJ1-2; 8 nucleotides agree with TRBD1. The junction had 10 bases not matched to a gene; V was cut back by 8 bases and J by 2 bases. This CDR3 is 15 amino acids long. Germline CDR1 reads LNHDA; CDR2 reads SQIVND (reference sequence). CDR3 nucleotides: TGTGCCAGTTGGGGACAGGAGGTCCAAAACTATGGCTACACCTTC. Amino acids: CASWGQEVQNYGYTF.

The J gene is TRBJ2-3, the V gene TRBV29-1; 7 nucleotides match TRBD2. The V and J ends lost 4 bases and 2 bases, in that order; junction bases with no gene match: 9. The length of the CDR3 is 15 residues. Germline V gene lookup returns CDR1 SQVTM and CDR2 ANQGSEA. The CDR3 region is CSVGTRGSNTDTQYF. CDR3 bases: TGCAGCGTTGGGACTAGGGGTTCGAACACAGATACGCAGTATTTT.

The chain uses TRBV4-1 and TRBJ1-2; D might be TRBD1 (5 bases). V gave up 0 bases and J gave up 5 bases, with 19 bases separating them. Germline loops: CDR1 MGHRA, CDR2 YSYEKL. The CDR3 length is 17 residues. The CDR3 bases are TGCGCCAGCAGCCAAGAACACAGGATCACATTTAAATATGGCTACACCTTC. Protein: CASSQEHRITFKYGYTF.

The chain uses TRBV27 and TRBJ2-7; D possibly matches TRBD1 or TRBD2 (6 bases each). Germline values: CDR1 MNHEY, CDR2 SMNVEV (reference sequence). The ends were cut back, 5 bases at V and 3 bases at J, with 17 bases in the middle. The CDR3 is 15 amino acids. The DNA of the CDR3 is TGTGCCAGCAGTCCCAGGGGAGGACCGAGCTACGAGCAGTACTTC. This gives the protein CASSPRGGPSYEQYF.

J is TRBJ2-7 and V is TRBV5-8; TRBD1 matches 11 bases. Trimming took 3 bases from V and 0 from J; bases not matched to a gene: 2. Germline-derived CDR1 and CDR2 are SGHTS and YDEGEE. This CDR3 has 15 amino acids. The CDR3: CASSWDRGSSYEQYF. In DNA form, the CDR3 reads TGTGCCAGCAGCTGGGACAGGGGGTCCTCCTACGAGCAGTACTTC.

This chain links TRBV19 with TRBJ1-1, with a possible D match to TRBD1 (5 bases). CDR1 and CDR2 (germline): LNHDA, SQIVND (reference sequence). Trimming cost V 5 bases and J 8 bases, with 15 bases left between them. CDR3 length: 13 amino acids. This chain's CDR3 is CASSLRGREEAFF. The CDR3 bases are TGTGCCAGTAGTTTAAGGGGAAGGGAGGAAGCTTTCTTT.

This clone was picked up one time. The chain employs TRBV9 and TRBJ1-1; D might be TRBD1 (6 bases). The V gene lost 2 bases and the J gene lost 4 bases, with 15 bases spanning the gap. Germline assignment: CDR1 SGDLS and CDR2 YYNGEE. The CDR3 contains 15 residues. The CDR3: CASSVPQGKVTEAFF. The DNA of the CDR3 is TGTGCCAGCAGCGTTCCACAGGGAAAAGTCACTGAAGCTTTCTTT.

This chain joins TRBV10-2 and TRBJ2-5, with D possibly called TRBD1 or TRBD2 (5 bases each). V dropped 7 bases and J dropped 5 bases, with 17 bases sitting between them. Germline CDR1 and CDR2: WSHSY and SAAADI. CDR3 length equals 14 residues. The DNA for the CDR3 is TGCGCCAGCACCAGCGGTAGGGGATGGGAGACCCAGTACTTC. This sequence encodes CASTSGRGWETQYF.

This rearrangement joins TRBV21-1 to TRBJ1-5. TRBV21-1 is listed as a pseudogene. The CDR3 has 16 residues. The chain's CDR3 is CASSKVRSPADQPQHF. Written as DNA, the CDR3 is TGTGCCAGCAGCAAAGTTCGGTCCCCCGCAGATCAGCCCCAGCATTTT.

The chain couples TRBV7-9 to TRBJ2-1; 12 bases align to TRBD2. The CDR3 loop spans 19 amino acids. V gave up 0 bases and J gave up 1 base; unmatched junction bases: 7. Per the germline V gene, CDR1 is SEHNR and CDR2 is FQNEAQ (reference sequence). Here the CDR3 DNA reads TGTGCCAGCAGCTTAGCAAAGACTAGCGGGAGAGAGTCCTACAATGAGCAGTTCTTC. Protein sequence: CASSLAKTSGRESYNEQFF.

The chain carries TRBV29-1 and TRBJ2-1; 9 bases agree with TRBD2. The V segment lost 6 bases and the J segment 9 bases; nucleotides outside the gene matches: 12. Germline V gene data show CDR1 as SQVTM and CDR2 as ANQGSEA. This CDR3 has 14 residues. The CDR3 DNA reads TGCAGCGTCCCAAGCCCTGCGGGAGGGCCTGAGCAGTTCTTC. It specifies CSVPSPAGGPEQFF.

Of note for this clone: This CDR3 is also generated by other DNA sequences in the sample. J is TRBJ2-7 and V is TRBV27; TRBD2 is a possible D gene (6 bases). The CDR3 spans 13 residues. V lost 6 bases and J lost 0, with 9 bases in between. Germline V gene lookup returns CDR1 MNHEY and CDR2 SMNVEV (reference sequence). CDR3 sequence (DNA): TGTGCCAGCAGGGCGGGACTCTCCTACGAGCAGTACTTC. It specifies CASRAGLSYEQYF.

The rearrangement joins TRBV5-1 to TRBJ2-1, with 11 bases identical to TRBD2. The V gene's germline CDR1 is SGHRS and CDR2 YFSETQ. CDR3 length: 15 residues. The ends lost 7 bases at V and 3 bases at J; junction bases unmatched: 6. The CDR3 region is CASEELAGDYNEQFF. CDR3 coding DNA: TGCGCCAGCGAGGAACTAGCGGGAGACTACAATGAGCAGTTCTTC.

This rearrangement joins TRBV28 to TRBJ1-3, with D unresolved. Germline lookup yields CDR1 MDHEN and CDR2 SYDVKM. The V and J ends lost 7 bases and 2 bases respectively, with 24 bases between them. The CDR3 sequence is 18 residues long. CDR3 residues: CASTPSIWVPPTGNTIYF. The DNA for the CDR3 is TGTGCCAGCACGCCCTCCATCTGGGTTCCACCTACTGGAAACACCATATATTTT. Full variable domain (missing parts from reference TRBV28 and TRBJ1-3): DVKVTQSSRYLVKRTGEKVFLECVQDMDHENMFWYRQDPGLGLRLIYFSYDVKMKEKGDIPEGYSVSREKKERFSLILESASTNQTSMYLCASTPSIWVPPTGNTIYFGEGSWLTVV.

This rearrangement joins TRBV4-1 to TRBJ2-5; D is undetermined. The end of the DNA is better explained by TRBJ2-7, so the J call may be wrong. This CDR3 is 14 amino acids long. Germline CDR1 and CDR2: MGHRA and YSYEKL. The CDR3 spells CASSQVGPTYEQYF. Here the CDR3 DNA reads TGCGCCAGCAGCCAAGTCGGCCCTACCTACGAGCAGTACTTC.

CDR3 nucleotides: TGTGCCAGCAGCTCGCGCGCGGATCCTAGCACAGATACGCAGTATTTT. Translated: CASSSRADPSTDTQYF. The chain is built from TRBV11-3 and TRBJ2-3; D gene uncertain. The germline gives CDR1 SGHNT, CDR2 YENEEA. V lost 4 bases to trimming and J lost 0 bases, with 14 bases between them. The CDR3 spans 16 residues.

The CDR3 spells CASSQSSGRTNEQFF. CDR3 coding DNA: TGTGCCAGCAGCCAATCTAGCGGGAGAACCAATGAGCAGTTCTTC. V and J are TRBV16 and TRBJ2-1, with 9 bases aligning to TRBD2. Looked up from germline, CDR1 is KGHSY and CDR2 is FQNENV. The CDR3 length is 15 residues. With 0 bases clipped from V and 6 bases from J, the junction kept 3 bases outside the gene matches. The whole variable domain, filled in from reference TRBV16 and TRBJ2-1, reads GEEVAQTPKHLVRGEGQKAKLYCAPIKGHSYVFWYQQVLKNEFKFLISFQNENVFDETGMPKERFSAKCLPNSPCSLEIQATKLEDSAVYFCASSQSSGRTNEQFFGPGTRLTVL.

This clone appeared a single time. V gene TRBV28 combines with J gene TRBJ2-7; no clear D. This CDR3 spans 12 amino acids. CDR1 and CDR2 (germline): MDHEN, SYDVKM. V gave up 5 bases and J gave up 4 bases, with 9 bases separating them. In DNA, the CDR3 is TGTGCCAGCAGTCCGAACCAATACGAGCAGTACTTC. Translating it yields CASSPNQYEQYF.

V and J are TRBV27 and TRBJ2-7, with a tentative D call TRBD2 (5 bases). The germline gives CDR1 MNHEY, CDR2 SMNVEV (reference sequence). V shed 3 bases and J shed 7 bases, with 13 bases lying between them. The CDR3 loop spans 13 amino acids. The CDR3 protein is CASSFGGSWEQYF. The CDR3 region has the DNA TGTGCCAGCAGTTTCGGCGGGTCCTGGGAGCAGTACTTC.

V and J are TRBV13 and TRBJ2-2, with 8 bases fitting TRBD2. Germline lookup yields CDR1 PRHDT and CDR2 FYEKMQ (reference sequence). With 2 bases clipped from V and 4 bases from J, the junction kept 6 bases outside the gene matches. The CDR3 runs to 16 residues. DNA of the CDR3: TGTGCCAGCAGCTTACCGCCGGGACTAGTCACCGGGGAGCTGTTTTTT. Its translation: CASSLPPGLVTGELFF.

This clone was recorded only once. The chain has TRBV6-5 and TRBJ2-1; 9 positions agree with TRBD2. The CDR3 totals 14 residues. Germline assignment: CDR1 MNHEY and CDR2 SVGAGI. The trim removed 5 bases at V and 6 bases at J, leaving 5 bases unmatched. This CDR3 is CASSLLAGFNEQFF. The DNA for the CDR3 is TGTGCCAGCAGTCTCCTAGCGGGGTTCAATGAGCAGTTCTTC.

The chain recombines TRBV28 with TRBJ2-2, with D hard to call. V shed 3 bases and J shed 2 bases, with 10 bases lying between them. There are 15 residues in the CDR3. Germline CDR1 and CDR2: MDHEN and SYDVKM. DNA for the CDR3: TGTGCCAGCAGTTTTGTTGCGGTTAACACCGGGGAGCTGTTTTTT. Its protein product is CASSFVAVNTGELFF. Together with reference TRBV28 and TRBJ2-2, the CDR3 gives the full variable domain: DVKVTQSSRYLVKRTGEKVFLECVQDMDHENMFWYRQDPGLGLRLIYFSYDVKMKEKGDIPEGYSVSREKKERFSLILESASTNQTSMYLCASSFVAVNTGELFFGEGSRLTVL.

V usage is TRBV9 and J usage is TRBJ1-4; 8 bases are shared with TRBD1. The CDR3 consists of 18 residues. Germline values: CDR1 SGDLS, CDR2 YYNGEE. Germline trimming cut 0 bases from V and 0 bases from J; bases unmatched to any gene: 7. This chain's CDR3 is CASSVAGRQGTTNEKLFF. The CDR3 DNA reads TGTGCCAGCAGCGTAGCTGGGAGACAGGGGACAACTAATGAAAAACTGTTTTTT. Looking up the rest from reference TRBV9 and TRBJ1-4 gives the full variable domain: DSGVTQTPKHLITATGQRVTLRCSPRSGDLSVYWYQQSLDQGLQFLIQYYNGEERAKGNILERFSAQQFPDLHSELNLSSLELGDSALYFCASSVAGRQGTTNEKLFFGSGTQLSVL.

This sequence joins TRBV28 and TRBJ2-7, with TRBD1 as a possible D gene (7 bases). The CDR3 totals 16 residues. V was shortened by 1 base and J by 2 bases, with 15 bases between the two germline ends. In germline, CDR1 is MDHEN, CDR2 SYDVKM. The CDR3: CASSLFEEGAAYEQYF. The CDR3 region has the DNA TGTGCCAGCAGTTTATTCGAGGAGGGGGCCGCCTACGAGCAGTACTTC.

The gene calls are TRBV6-5 and TRBJ1-2; the D gene is possibly TRBD1 (5 bases). Trimming pared 6 bases from V and 6 bases from J, leaving 17 bases between. CDR1 and CDR2 from the germline V gene are MNHEY and SVGAGI. The CDR3 is made up of 14 amino acids. The CDR3 protein is CASRPGLGVNGYTF. CDR3 nucleotide sequence: TGTGCCAGCAGACCCGGCCTGGGGGTGAATGGCTACACCTTC.

The chain links TRBV19 to TRBJ1-2; D gene ambiguous. The V end lost 3 bases, the J end lost 4 bases, and 9 bases lay between the germline ends. Per the germline V gene, CDR1 is LNHDA and CDR2 is SQIVND (reference sequence). This CDR3 contains 13 residues. The CDR3 DNA sequence: TGTGCCAGTAGTATGCTCCCGACCTATGGCTACACCTTC. This encodes CASSMLPTYGYTF.

This clone was counted once. This chain joins TRBV2 and TRBJ2-7; perhaps D is TRBD1 or TRBD2 (5 bases each). Germline lookup yields CDR1 SNHLY and CDR2 FYNNEI. V lost 2 bases, J lost 3 bases, and 17 bases lay in between. The CDR3 has 16 amino acids. The CDR3 nucleotides read TGTGCCAGCAGTGAAAGTATTCGGGGCTCCTTCTACGAGCAGTACTTC. Its translation is CASSESIRGSFYEQYF.